Detailed here is one T cell receptor (beta chain). The entry originates in a study of cytomegalovirus exposure and HLA in healthy donors. V shed 3 bases and J shed 2 bases, with 13 bases lying between them. Germline CDR1 LNHNV, CDR2 YYDKDF (reference sequence). The CDR3 loop spans 15 amino acids. Researchers ran the PCR with 60 Vbeta and 13 Jbeta primers. Produced via immunoSEQ multiplex PCR; TCRdb's table is partial and in-frame only. The sample has some 130,000 clones, around three quarters seen once; the top ten hold about 3%. The clonotype originates from a woman aged 55-70 years in good health and CMV-seropositive. V usage is TRBV15 and J usage is TRBJ1-2; D call uncertain. Sequenced: PBMCs. The CDR3 here is CATSRALFSNYGYTF. CDR3 coding DNA: TGTGCCACCAGCAGGGCCTTGTTCTCCAACTATGGCTACACCTTC.